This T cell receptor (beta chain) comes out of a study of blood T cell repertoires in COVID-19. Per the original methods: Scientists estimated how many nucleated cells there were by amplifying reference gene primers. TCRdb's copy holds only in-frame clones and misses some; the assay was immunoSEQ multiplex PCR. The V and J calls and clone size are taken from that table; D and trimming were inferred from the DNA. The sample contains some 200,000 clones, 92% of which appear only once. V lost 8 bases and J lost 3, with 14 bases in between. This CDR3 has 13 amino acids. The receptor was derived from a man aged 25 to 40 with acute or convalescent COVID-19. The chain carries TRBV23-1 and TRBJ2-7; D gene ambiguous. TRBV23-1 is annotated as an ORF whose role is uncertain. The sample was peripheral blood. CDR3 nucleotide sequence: TGCGCCAGCGCCACTCCCCGAGACTACGAGCAGTACTTC. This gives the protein CASATPRDYEQYF.